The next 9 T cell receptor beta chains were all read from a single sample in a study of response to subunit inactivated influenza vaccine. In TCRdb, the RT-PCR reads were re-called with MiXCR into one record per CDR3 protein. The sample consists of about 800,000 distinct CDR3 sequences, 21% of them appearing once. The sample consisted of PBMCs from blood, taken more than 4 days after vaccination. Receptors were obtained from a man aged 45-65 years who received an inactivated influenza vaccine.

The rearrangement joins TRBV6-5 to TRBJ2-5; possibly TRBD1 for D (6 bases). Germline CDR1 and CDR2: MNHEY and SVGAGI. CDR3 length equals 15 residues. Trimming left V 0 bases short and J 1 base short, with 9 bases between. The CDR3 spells CASSYSRGFQETQYF. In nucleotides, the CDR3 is TGTGCCAGCAGTTACTCCAGGGGTTTCCAAGAGACCCAGTACTTC.

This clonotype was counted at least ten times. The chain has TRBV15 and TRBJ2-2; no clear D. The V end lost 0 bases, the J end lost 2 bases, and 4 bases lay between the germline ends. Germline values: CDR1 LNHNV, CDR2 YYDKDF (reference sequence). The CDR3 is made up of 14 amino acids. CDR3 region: CATSRDRNTGELFF. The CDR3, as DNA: TGTGCCACCAGCAGAGACCGAAACACCGGGGAGCTGTTTTTT. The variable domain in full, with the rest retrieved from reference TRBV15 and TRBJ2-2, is DAMVIQNPRYQVTQFGKPVTLSCSQTLNHNVMYWYQQKSSQAPKLLFHYYDKDFNNEADTPDNFQSRRPNTSFCFLDIRSPGLGDTAMYLCATSRDRNTGELFFGEGSRLTVL.

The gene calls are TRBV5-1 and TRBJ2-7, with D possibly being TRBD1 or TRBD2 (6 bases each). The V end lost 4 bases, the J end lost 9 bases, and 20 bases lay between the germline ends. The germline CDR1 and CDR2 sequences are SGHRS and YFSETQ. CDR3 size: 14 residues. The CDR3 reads CASSQGSASEVQYF. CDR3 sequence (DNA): TGCGCCAGCAGCCAGGGGTCGGCTAGCGAGGTGCAGTACTTC.

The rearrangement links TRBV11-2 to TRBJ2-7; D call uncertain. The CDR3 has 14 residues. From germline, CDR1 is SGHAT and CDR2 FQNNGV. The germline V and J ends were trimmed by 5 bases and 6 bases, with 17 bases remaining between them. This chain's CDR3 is CASSHPTRAGEQYF. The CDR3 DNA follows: TGTGCCAGCAGCCACCCCACCCGAGCCGGCGAGCAGTACTTC.

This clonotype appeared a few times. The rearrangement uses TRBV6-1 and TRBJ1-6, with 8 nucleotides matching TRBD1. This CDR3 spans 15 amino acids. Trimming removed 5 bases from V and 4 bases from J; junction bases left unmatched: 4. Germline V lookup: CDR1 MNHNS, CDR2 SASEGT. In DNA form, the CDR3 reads TGTGCCAGCAGTAGGGGACAGGTTTATAATTCACCCCTCCACTTT. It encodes CASSRGQVYNSPLHF.

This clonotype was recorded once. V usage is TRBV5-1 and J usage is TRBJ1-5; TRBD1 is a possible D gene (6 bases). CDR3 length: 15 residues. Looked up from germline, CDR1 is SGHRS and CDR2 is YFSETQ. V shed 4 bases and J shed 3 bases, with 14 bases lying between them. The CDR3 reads CASSLDGQYNQPQHF. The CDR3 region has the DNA TGCGCCAGCAGCCTTGACGGACAGTACAATCAGCCCCAGCATTTT.

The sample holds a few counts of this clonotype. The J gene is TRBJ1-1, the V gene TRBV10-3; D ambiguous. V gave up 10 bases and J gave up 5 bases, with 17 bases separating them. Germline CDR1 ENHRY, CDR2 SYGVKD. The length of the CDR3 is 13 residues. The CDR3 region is CASYQVTGTEAFF. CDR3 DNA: TGTGCCAGCTACCAAGTGACTGGGACTGAAGCTTTCTTT.

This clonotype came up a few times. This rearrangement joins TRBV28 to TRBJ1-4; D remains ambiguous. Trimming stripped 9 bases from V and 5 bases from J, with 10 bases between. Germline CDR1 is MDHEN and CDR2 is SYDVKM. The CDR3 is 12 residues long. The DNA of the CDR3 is TGTGCCAGTAGAGGACGGAATGAAAAACTGTTTTTT. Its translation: CASRGRNEKLFF.

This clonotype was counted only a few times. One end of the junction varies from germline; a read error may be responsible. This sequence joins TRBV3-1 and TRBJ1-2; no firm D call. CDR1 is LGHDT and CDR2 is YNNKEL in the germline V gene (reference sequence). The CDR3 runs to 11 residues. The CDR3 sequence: CASSSPGQKSF. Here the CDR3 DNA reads TGTGCCAGCAGCTCCCCGGGCCAGAAAAGTTTC.